One sample yielded the 21 T cell receptor beta chains listed below, sequenced in a study of vaccination effects on CD4 cells after COVID-19 (dated by TCRdb to the early 2020s). Their antigens remain unidentified. The library was prepared using the immunoSEQ multiplex PCR assay. Imported from immuneACCESS, the table was reduced by TCRdb to in-frame sequences with V and J called. These copies leave out some clones; in studies compared against another copy, an unresolved V gene accounts for under half, and the cause of the remainder is not known. This sample holds 55,000 to 70,000 clones; less than 80% were observed only once. The ten largest make up approximately 0.95% of the sample. In the ViraFEST assay, PBMC were stimulated with viral peptide pools, and antigen-specific CD4+ T cell clonotypes were then identified by expansion using TCR sequencing. After around eleven days of culture, CD4+ T cells were isolated with the EasySep CD4+ T cell isolation kit. Two doses of either the BNT162b2 or the mRNA-1273 mRNA SARS-CoV-2 vaccine were administered to participants.

The sample here was CD4+ T cells from PBMCs cultured with HCoV-OC43 spike peptides, taken after COVID-19 vaccination. Explained via the paper, the cell subset or site label denotes: HCoV-OC43 spike overlapping peptide pool stimulation. Every receptor here comes from a human donor who received a COVID-19 vaccine.

The CDR3 region is CASSLGRVGTGPTDTQYF. CDR3 DNA: TGTGCCAGCAGCTTAGGGCGAGTAGGGACAGGGCCAACAGATACGCAGTATTTT. V gene TRBV7-9 combines with J gene TRBJ2-3; TRBD1 aligns across 9 bases. Trimming at V came to 1 base and at J to 3 bases, leaving 11 bases not matched to a gene. CDR1 and CDR2 (germline): SEHNR, FQNEAQ (reference sequence). The CDR3 covers 18 residues.

The J gene is TRBJ2-3, the V gene TRBV3-1 (or the pseudogene TRBV3-2); TRBD2 matches at 8 bases. The CDR3 extends over 16 amino acids. The junction had 10 bases not matched to a gene; V was cut back by 5 bases and J by 3 bases. Germline V lookup: CDR1 LGHDT, CDR2 YNNKEL (reference sequence). As DNA, the CDR3 is TGTGCCAGCAGCACCCGACCGGGACTAGGAACAGATACGCAGTATTTT. Translated, it gives CASSTRPGLGTDTQYF.

The chain combines TRBV7-9 with TRBJ2-3; TRBD1 agrees at 8 bases. The CDR3 totals 15 residues. V trimming: 5 bases; J trimming: 1 base; junction bases outside the gene matches: 5. CDR1 SEHNR and CDR2 FQNEAQ come from the germline V gene (reference sequence). DNA of the CDR3: TGTGCCAGCAGCACCGCGGGACAGGGCACAGATACGCAGTATTTT. It yields the protein CASSTAGQGTDTQYF.

A few counts support this clone. The V call is TRBV6-5, the J call TRBJ1-2; tentatively, D is TRBD1 (6 bases). Germline values: CDR1 MNHEY, CDR2 SVGAGI. Trimming took 7 bases from V and 2 from J, leaving 11 bases between them. The CDR3 has 13 residues. The CDR3 protein is CASTWTVNYGYTF. The DNA for the CDR3 is TGTGCCAGCACCTGGACAGTGAACTATGGCTACACCTTC.

This chain connects TRBV6-1 to TRBJ2-3, with D perhaps matching TRBD2 (7 bases). The CDR3 length is 17 residues. Germline V CDR1 and CDR2: MNHNS, SASEGT. V was trimmed by 0 bases and J by 2 bases, leaving 15 bases between them. DNA of the CDR3: TGTGCCAGCAGTGAAGCGCTGGCGGGGGCTTACACAGATACGCAGTATTTT. The encoded protein is CASSEALAGAYTDTQYF.

The count of this clone is one. This chain connects TRBV6-4 to TRBJ1-2, with 11 bases identical to TRBD1. CDR1 and CDR2 (germline): MRHNA, SNTAGT. This CDR3 is built from 14 residues. V gave up 5 bases and J gave up 2 bases; unmatched junction bases: 1. CDR3: CASSRDRGNYGYTF. The CDR3 DNA reads TGTGCCAGCAGTCGGGACAGGGGGAACTATGGCTACACCTTC.

The J gene is TRBJ2-7, the V gene TRBV2; 7 positions agree with TRBD1. The V gene end was trimmed by 6 bases and the J gene end by 2 bases; junction bases not matched to a gene: 13. Germline CDR1 and CDR2: SNHLY and FYNNEI. This CDR3 spans 16 amino acids. The CDR3 region is CASRENGDSGAYEQYV. CDR3 nucleotides: TGTGCCAGCAGGGAGAACGGGGACAGTGGAGCCTACGAGCAGTACGTC.

This clone has a single count. V is TRBV2 and J is TRBJ1-2, with a tentative D call TRBD1 (5 bases). Trimming shortened V by 6 bases and J by 8 bases, and 19 bases separated the two germline ends. Germline CDR1 SNHLY, CDR2 FYNNEI. The CDR3 length is 14 residues. For the CDR3, the DNA is TGTGCCAGCAGCAAAAACGGGGGGGAAGGGGGCTACACCTTC. Amino acid sequence: CASSKNGGEGGYTF.

J is TRBJ2-5 and V is TRBV30, with 10 bases matching TRBD2. V shed 6 bases, J shed 4 bases, and the junction held 8 bases outside the gene matches. The CDR3 spans 14 residues. Germline values: CDR1 GTSNPN, CDR2 SVGIG (reference sequence). The DNA for the CDR3 is TGTGCCTGCGAAAGCGGGGGGGCACGAGAGACCCAGTACTTC. Translation: CACESGGARETQYF.

V is TRBV19 and J is TRBJ1-2, with 7 bases matching TRBD1. CDR3 length: 14 residues. Per the germline V gene, CDR1 is LNHDA and CDR2 is SQIVND (reference sequence). V was clipped by 7 bases and J by 3 bases; unmatched bases: 8. CDR3 protein: CASKNGDSHYGYTF. CDR3 sequence (DNA): TGTGCCAGTAAGAACGGGGACAGCCACTATGGCTACACCTTC. Full variable domain (outside the CDR3, taken from reference TRBV19 and TRBJ1-2): DGGITQSPKYLFRKEGQNVTLSCEQNLNHDAMYWYRQDPGQGLRLIYYSQIVNDFQKGDIAEGYSVSREKKESFPLTVTSAQKNPTAFYLCASKNGDSHYGYTFGSGTRLTVV.

The chain couples TRBV3-1 (or the pseudogene TRBV3-2) to TRBJ2-7, with no clear D. The CDR3 sequence is 13 residues long. The V and J ends lost 5 bases and 3 bases respectively, with 11 bases between them. Germline CDR1 and CDR2: LGHDT and YNNKEL (reference sequence). The CDR3 region has the DNA TGTGCCAGCAGCAAAAACCCGGGCTACGAGCAGTACGTC. As protein: CASSKNPGYEQYV.

V gene TRBV5-6 combines with J gene TRBJ2-7, with TRBD1 identical over 9 bases. This CDR3 has 17 residues. CDR1 and CDR2 (germline): SGHDT, YYEEEE. V gave up 0 bases and J gave up 6 bases; unmatched junction bases: 13. The CDR3 region has the DNA TGTGCCAGCAGCTTGGACAGGGGGCGAATGGGTTGGTCCGAGCAGTACGTC. This translates into CASSLDRGRMGWSEQYV.

This rearrangement joins TRBV19 to TRBJ2-5; a possible D gene is TRBD2 (7 bases). From germline, CDR1 is LNHDA and CDR2 SQIVND (reference sequence). V was shortened by 3 bases and J by 5 bases, with 31 bases between the two germline ends. The length of the CDR3 is 20 residues. The CDR3 is CASSIRNIAGVTGRVETQYF. In nucleotides, the CDR3 is TGTGCCAGTAGTATTCGAAACATCGCAGGGGTTACGGGGAGGGTCGAGACCCAGTACTTC.

This clone was seen just once. This chain uses TRBV5-1 with TRBJ2-4; TRBD1 matches at 8 bases. Trimming took 4 bases from V and 4 from J; bases not matched to a gene: 13. The CDR3 runs 17 residues. CDR1 is SGHRS, CDR2 YFSETQ, per germline. DNA for the CDR3: TGCGCCAGCAGCGCACGTTCACAGGGGGAGGCTAAAAACATTCAGTACTTC. Its protein is CASSARSQGEAKNIQYF.

The chain is built from TRBV5-1 and TRBJ2-5, with D tentatively TRBD1 (6 bases). Trimming took off 3 bases at V and 2 bases at J, with 8 bases between the two ends. Germline lookup yields CDR1 SGHRS and CDR2 YFSETQ. The CDR3 sequence is 13 residues long. The CDR3 DNA reads TGCGCCAGCAGCTCGCAGGGGCAAGAGACCCAGTACTTC. This encodes CASSSQGQETQYF.

This rearrangement joins TRBV19 to TRBJ2-3; 8 nucleotides line up with TRBD2. The germline V gene has CDR1 LNHDA and CDR2 SQIVND (reference sequence). Trimming took 2 bases from V and 6 from J; bases not matched to a gene: 1. The CDR3 runs to 13 residues. The CDR3 DNA sequence: TGTGCCAGTAGTATACCGGGGGGGGATACGCAGTATTTT. Its protein is CASSIPGGDTQYF. Full variable domain (missing parts from reference TRBV19 and TRBJ2-3): DGGITQSPKYLFRKEGQNVTLSCEQNLNHDAMYWYRQDPGQGLRLIYYSQIVNDFQKGDIAEGYSVSREKKESFPLTVTSAQKNPTAFYLCASSIPGGDTQYFGPGTRLTVL.

This chain connects TRBV7-2 to TRBJ2-1; 14 nucleotides agree with TRBD2. Per germline, CDR1 SGHTA and CDR2 FQGNSA. The CDR3 runs 16 residues. V gave up 5 bases and J gave up 14 bases; unmatched junction bases: 14. This CDR3 reads CASSPMPGLAGVRKFF. The DNA for the CDR3 is TGTGCCAGCAGCCCGATGCCGGGACTAGCGGGGGTAAGGAAGTTCTTC.

V and J are TRBV18 and TRBJ1-1; 9 nucleotides align to TRBD1. CDR3 length equals 17 residues. Per the germline V gene, CDR1 is KGHSH and CDR2 is LQKENI. After removal of 6 bases from V and 1 base from J, the junction contained 12 bases not matched to a gene. The CDR3 DNA follows: TGTGCCAGCTCGCGGCCGATACAGGGGGCGGGGAACACTGAAGCTTTCTTT. Amino acid sequence: CASSRPIQGAGNTEAFF.

This chain links TRBV30 with TRBJ1-6; TRBD1 matches 7 bases. CDR1 is GTSNPN, CDR2 SVGIG, per germline (reference sequence). This CDR3 comprises 18 residues. The V and J ends lost 3 bases and 6 bases, in that order; junction bases with no gene match: 17. In nucleotides, the CDR3 is TGTGCCTGGAGGGCGGACAGGACCGTTTATAAGGGTAATTCACCCCTCCACTTT. This codes for CAWRADRTVYKGNSPLHF.

The chain joins TRBV5-1 to TRBJ2-2; D tentatively fits TRBD1 or TRBD2 (6 bases each). The length of the CDR3 is 16 residues. The germline V and J ends were trimmed by 7 bases and 5 bases, with 21 bases remaining between them. Germline V gene sequence: CDR1 SGHRS, CDR2 YFSETQ. The CDR3 here is CASDDGGAGRTGELFF. In nucleotides, the CDR3 is TGCGCCAGCGACGACGGGGGCGCGGGACGAACCGGGGAGCTGTTTTTT.

The sample holds one count of this clone. The rearrangement links TRBV7-2 to TRBJ1-5; D remains ambiguous. The V and J ends lost 2 bases and 0 bases respectively, with 5 bases between them. Germline V gives CDR1 SGHTA, CDR2 FQGNSA. The CDR3 runs 14 residues. CDR3 coding DNA: TGTGCCAGCAGCTTACAGAATAGCAATCAGCCCCAGCATTTT. This translates into CASSLQNSNQPQHF.